This T cell receptor (beta chain) was identified in a study of T cell changes during pregnancy in multiple sclerosis. Here immunoSEQ multiplex PCR was the method, and the copy in TCRdb shows in-frame clones only, minus some. The sample shows around 56,000 clones, approximately 91% of them seen only once. With 5 bases clipped from V and 10 bases from J, the junction kept 20 bases outside the gene matches. Germline V CDR1 and CDR2: LNHDA, SQIVND (reference sequence). This CDR3 region has 18 residues. This clonotype was obtained from a female donor with multiple sclerosis, enrolled in a pregnancy study. The V gene is TRBV19, the J gene TRBJ2-1; 10 nucleotides align to TRBD2. The specimen comprised CD4+ T cells from peripheral blood mononuclear cells, sampled in the third trimester of pregnancy. The CDR3 DNA sequence: TGTGCCAGTAGTGGAATTTTCGCAGCGGGAGGGTCAAAACGGGAGCAGTTCTTC. Protein product: CASSGIFAAGGSKREQFF.